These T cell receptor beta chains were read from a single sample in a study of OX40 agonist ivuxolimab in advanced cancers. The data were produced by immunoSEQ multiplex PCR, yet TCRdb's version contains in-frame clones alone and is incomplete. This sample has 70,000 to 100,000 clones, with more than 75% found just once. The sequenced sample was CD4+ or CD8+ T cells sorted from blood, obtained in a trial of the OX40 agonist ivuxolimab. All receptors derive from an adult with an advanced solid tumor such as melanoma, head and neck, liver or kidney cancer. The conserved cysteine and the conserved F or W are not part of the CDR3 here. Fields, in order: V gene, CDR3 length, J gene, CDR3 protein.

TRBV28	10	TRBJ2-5	ASMGPWETQY
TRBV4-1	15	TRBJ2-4	ASSQGGGRTSKNIQY
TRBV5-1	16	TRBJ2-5	ASSLRRAGDPPQETQY
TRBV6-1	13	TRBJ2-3	ASSEVGTSTDTQY
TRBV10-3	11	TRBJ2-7	AIRGDRGPEQY
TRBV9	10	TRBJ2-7	ASGRDPYEQY
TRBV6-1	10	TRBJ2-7	ASSDTRYEQY
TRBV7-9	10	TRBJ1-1	ASSPDNTEAF
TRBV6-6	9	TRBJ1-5	ASSSGGLQH
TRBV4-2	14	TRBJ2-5	ASSSRDRGPQETQY
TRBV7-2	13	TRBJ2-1	ASGKREGSYNEQF
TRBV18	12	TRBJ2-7	ASSPGQSGYEQY
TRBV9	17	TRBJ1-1	ASSLGDFRNRGRDTEAF
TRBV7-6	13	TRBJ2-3	ASSLDPGRTDTQY
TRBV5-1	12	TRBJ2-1	ASRRQGGSNEQF
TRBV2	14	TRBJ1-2	ASTRGGTTQLRGYT
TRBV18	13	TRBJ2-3	ASRGTSGSTDTQY
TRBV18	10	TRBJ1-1	ASSQSSSGAF
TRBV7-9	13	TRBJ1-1	ASSLADRVSTEAF
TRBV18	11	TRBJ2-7	ASSPGPGVEQY
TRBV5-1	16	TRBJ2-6	ASSLAGQGSSGANVLT
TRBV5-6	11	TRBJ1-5	ASSSGQNQPQH
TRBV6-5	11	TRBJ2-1	ASSLTGRNEQF
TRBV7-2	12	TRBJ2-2	ASSLQWSAGELF
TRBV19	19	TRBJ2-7	ASSRRGQGDPGTSVPYEQY
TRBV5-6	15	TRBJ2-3	ASSLDVLASGGDTQY
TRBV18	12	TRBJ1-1	ASSRGTQNTEAF
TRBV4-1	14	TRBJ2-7	ASSQDGGIPPGEQY
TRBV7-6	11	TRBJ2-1	ASSLAQYNEQF
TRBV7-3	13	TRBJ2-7	ASSLTTGGPSEQY
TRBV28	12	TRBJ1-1	ASSHRVVNTEAF
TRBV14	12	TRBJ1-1	ASSEQYESTEAF
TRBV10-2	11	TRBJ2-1	ASSEFSYNEQF
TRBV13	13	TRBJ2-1	ASSLEYRGSNEQF
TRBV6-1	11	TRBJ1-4	ASTGQFNEKLF
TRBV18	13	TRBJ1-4	ASSPSGVTNEKLF
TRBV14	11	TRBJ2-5	ASKRNVQETQY
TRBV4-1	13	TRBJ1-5	ASSQDPGGNQPQH